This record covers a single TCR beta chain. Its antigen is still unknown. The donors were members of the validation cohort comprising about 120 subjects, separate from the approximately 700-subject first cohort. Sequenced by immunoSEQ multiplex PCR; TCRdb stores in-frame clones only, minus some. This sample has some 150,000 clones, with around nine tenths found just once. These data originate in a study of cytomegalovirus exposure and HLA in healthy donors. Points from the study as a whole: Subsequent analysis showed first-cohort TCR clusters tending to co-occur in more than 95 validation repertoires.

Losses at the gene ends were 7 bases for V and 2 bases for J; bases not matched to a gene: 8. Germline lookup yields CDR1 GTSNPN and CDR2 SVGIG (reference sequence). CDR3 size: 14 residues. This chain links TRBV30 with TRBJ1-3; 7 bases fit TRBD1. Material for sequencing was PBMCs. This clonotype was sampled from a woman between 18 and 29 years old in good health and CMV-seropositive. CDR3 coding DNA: TGTGCCTCGAGACAGGGTATCGCTGGAAACACCATATATTTT. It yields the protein CASRQGIAGNTIYF.